The present entry profiles one TCR beta chain with its context. The data were taken from a study of blood T cell repertoires in COVID-19. Per germline, CDR1 MDHEN and CDR2 SYDVKM. The CDR3 runs 12 residues. Trimming left V 11 bases short and J 6 bases short, with 17 bases between. Clones were sequenced by immunoSEQ multiplex PCR, and TCRdb holds only the in-frame ones, with some missing. Among 290,000 or so clones listed, 90% were seen once. The chain is built from TRBV28 and TRBJ2-7; D gene ambiguous. This sequence was found in a woman between 18 and 29 years old with acute COVID-19. What was sequenced was PBMCs or T cells enriched from blood (not recorded which). CDR3 region: CASSVTVSEQYF. CDR3 coding DNA: TGTGCCTCCTCGGTCACGGTTTCCGAGCAGTACTTC.